What follows describes a single TCR beta chain. Its antigen is undetermined. The sample belongs to a study of CD8 T cells in Susac syndrome. Regarding the study as a whole: It was acknowledged in the study that its TCR sequencing and HLA analysis involved a relatively small number of individuals.

Sequencing of TCR beta was carried out in blood CD8+ and CD4+ T cells. Multiple sclerosis controls were treatment-naive patients with stable or active relapsing-remitting disease. V lost 8 bases, J lost 0 bases, and 16 bases lay in between. Germline loops: CDR1 MGHRA, CDR2 YSYEKL. The length of the CDR3 is 15 residues. About 0.5 to 1 ug RNA was reverse transcribed with random hexamers. Coverage of TCR beta CDR3 amplification by immunoSEQ multiplex PCR extended to 54 Vbeta and 13 Jbeta. TCRdb fed the immunoSEQ multiplex PCR reads into MiXCR, producing one record per CDR3 protein. This table has 250,000 to 300,000 distinct CDR3 sequences, 89% appearing once.

The clonotype comes from a human donor with multiple sclerosis. The sequenced sample consisted of CD8+ T cells from PBMCs. The rearrangement uses TRBV4-1 and TRBJ1-2; a possible D gene is TRBD1 (5 bases). CDR3 loop: CASARGTPTNYGYTF. As DNA, the CDR3 is TGCGCCAGCGCCCGGGGGACTCCAACTAACTATGGCTACACCTTC.